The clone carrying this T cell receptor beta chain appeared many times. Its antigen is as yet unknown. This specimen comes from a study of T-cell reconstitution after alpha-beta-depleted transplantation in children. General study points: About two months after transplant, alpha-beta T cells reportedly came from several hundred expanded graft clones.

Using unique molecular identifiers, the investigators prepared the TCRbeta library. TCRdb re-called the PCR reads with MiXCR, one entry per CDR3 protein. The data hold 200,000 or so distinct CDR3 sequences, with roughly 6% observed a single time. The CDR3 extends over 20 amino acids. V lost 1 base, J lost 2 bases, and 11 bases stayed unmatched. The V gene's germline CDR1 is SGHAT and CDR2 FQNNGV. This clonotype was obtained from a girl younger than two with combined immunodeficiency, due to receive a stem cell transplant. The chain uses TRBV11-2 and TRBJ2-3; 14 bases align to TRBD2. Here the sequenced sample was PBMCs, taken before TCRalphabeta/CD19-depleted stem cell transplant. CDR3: CASSLVLLGLAGDLTDTQYF. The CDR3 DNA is TGTGCCAGCAGCTTAGTTCTATTGGGACTAGCGGGGGACCTCACAGATACGCAGTATTTT.